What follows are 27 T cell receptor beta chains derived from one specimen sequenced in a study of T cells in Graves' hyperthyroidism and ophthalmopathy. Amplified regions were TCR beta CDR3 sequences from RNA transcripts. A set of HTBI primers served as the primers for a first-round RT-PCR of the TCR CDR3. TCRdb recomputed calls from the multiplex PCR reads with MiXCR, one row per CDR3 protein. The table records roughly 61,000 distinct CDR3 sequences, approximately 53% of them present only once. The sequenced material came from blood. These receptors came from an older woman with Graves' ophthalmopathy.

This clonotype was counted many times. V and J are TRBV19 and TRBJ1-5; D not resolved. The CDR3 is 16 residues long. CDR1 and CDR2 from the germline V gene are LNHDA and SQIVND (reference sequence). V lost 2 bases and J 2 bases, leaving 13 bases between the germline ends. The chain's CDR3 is CASSIPGGRGNQPQHF. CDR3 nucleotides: TGTGCCAGTAGTATACCCGGCGGTAGGGGCAATCAGCCCCAGCATTTT. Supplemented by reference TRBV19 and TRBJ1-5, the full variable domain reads DGGITQSPKYLFRKEGQNVTLSCEQNLNHDAMYWYRQDPGQGLRLIYYSQIVNDFQKGDIAEGYSVSREKKESFPLTVTSAQKNPTAFYLCASSIPGGRGNQPQHFGDGTRLSIL.

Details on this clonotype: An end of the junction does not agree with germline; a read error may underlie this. CDR3 residues: CANSLGVSDRVGETQYF. The DNA of the CDR3 is TGTGCCAACAGCTTAGGCGTATCGGACAGGGTCGGTGAGACCCAGTACTTC. This sequence joins TRBV7-9 and TRBJ2-5; TRBD1 agrees at 8 bases. Germline assignment: CDR1 SEHNR and CDR2 FQNEAQ (reference sequence). CDR3 size: 17 residues.

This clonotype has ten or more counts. The CDR3 coding sequence is TGTGCCAGCAGTCCCCGAATCGGTTCGTTTGGGACCCAGTACTTC. Translation: CASSPRIGSFGTQYF. The chain carries TRBV7-6 and TRBJ2-5; D is undetermined. In germline, CDR1 is SGHVS, CDR2 FNYEAQ. Trimming removed 6 bases from V and 7 bases from J, with 21 bases in between. The CDR3 runs to 15 residues.

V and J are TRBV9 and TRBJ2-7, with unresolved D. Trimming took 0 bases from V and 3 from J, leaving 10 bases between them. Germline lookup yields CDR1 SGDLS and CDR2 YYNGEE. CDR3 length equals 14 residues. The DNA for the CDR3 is TGTGCCAGCAGCGTAGAAGGGTCTTTCTACGAGCAGTACTTC. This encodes CASSVEGSFYEQYF.

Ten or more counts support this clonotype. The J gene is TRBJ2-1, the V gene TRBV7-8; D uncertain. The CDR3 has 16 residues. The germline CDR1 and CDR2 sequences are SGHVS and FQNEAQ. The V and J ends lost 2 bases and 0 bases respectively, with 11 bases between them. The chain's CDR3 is CASSLLFASSYNEQFF. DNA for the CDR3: TGTGCCAGCAGCTTACTCTTCGCTAGCTCCTACAATGAGCAGTTCTTC. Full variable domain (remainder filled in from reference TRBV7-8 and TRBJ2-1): GAGVSQSPRYKVAKRGQDVALRCDPISGHVSLFWYQQALGQGPEFLTYFQNEAQLDKSGLPSDRFFAERPEGSVSTLKIQRTQQEDSAVYLCASSLLFASSYNEQFFGPGTRLTVL.

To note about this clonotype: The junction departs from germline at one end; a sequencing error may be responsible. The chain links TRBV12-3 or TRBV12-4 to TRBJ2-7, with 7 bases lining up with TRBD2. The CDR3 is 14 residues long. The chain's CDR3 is CTSSWTSVSYEQYF. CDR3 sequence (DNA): TGTACCAGCAGCTGGACTAGTGTCTCCTACGAGCAGTACTTC.

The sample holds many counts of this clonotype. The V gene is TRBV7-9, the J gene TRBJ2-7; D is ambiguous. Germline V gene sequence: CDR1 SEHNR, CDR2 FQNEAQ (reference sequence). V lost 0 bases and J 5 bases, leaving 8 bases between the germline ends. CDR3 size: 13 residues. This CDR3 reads CASSLARHDEQYF. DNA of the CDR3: TGTGCCAGCAGCTTAGCCCGACACGACGAGCAGTACTTC.

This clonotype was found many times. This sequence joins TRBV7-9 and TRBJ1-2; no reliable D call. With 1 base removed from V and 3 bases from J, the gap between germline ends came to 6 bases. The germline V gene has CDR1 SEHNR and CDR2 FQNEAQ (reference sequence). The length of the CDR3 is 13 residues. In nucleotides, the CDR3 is TGTGCCAGCAGCTTAGGGGCGGACTATGGCTACACCTTC. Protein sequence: CASSLGADYGYTF.

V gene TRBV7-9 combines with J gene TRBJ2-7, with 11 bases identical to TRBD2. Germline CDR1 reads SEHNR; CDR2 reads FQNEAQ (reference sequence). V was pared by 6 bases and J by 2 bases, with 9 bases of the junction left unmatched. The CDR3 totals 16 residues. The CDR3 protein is CASRAGTSGPTYEQYF. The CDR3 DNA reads TGTGCCAGCAGGGCCGGGACTAGCGGTCCTACCTACGAGCAGTACTTC. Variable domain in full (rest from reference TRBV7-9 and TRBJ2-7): DTGVSQNPRHKITKRGQNVTFRCDPISEHNRLYWYRQTLGQGPEFLTYFQNEAQLEKSRLLSDRFSAERPKGSFSTLEIQRTEQGDSAMYLCASRAGTSGPTYEQYFGPGTRLTVT.

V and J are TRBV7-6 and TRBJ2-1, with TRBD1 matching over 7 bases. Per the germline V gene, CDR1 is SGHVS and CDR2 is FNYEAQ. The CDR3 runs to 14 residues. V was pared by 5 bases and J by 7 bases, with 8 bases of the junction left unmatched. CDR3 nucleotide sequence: TGTGCCAGCAGCCGAAGACAGGGAAAAAATGAGCAGTTCTTC. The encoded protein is CASSRRQGKNEQFF.

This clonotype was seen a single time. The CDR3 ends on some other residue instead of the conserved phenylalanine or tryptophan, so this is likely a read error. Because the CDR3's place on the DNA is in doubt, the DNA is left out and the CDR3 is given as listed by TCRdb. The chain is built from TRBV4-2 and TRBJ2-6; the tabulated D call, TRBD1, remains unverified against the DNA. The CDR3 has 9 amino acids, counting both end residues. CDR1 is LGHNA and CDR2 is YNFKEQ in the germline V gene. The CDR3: CASSQDPGV.

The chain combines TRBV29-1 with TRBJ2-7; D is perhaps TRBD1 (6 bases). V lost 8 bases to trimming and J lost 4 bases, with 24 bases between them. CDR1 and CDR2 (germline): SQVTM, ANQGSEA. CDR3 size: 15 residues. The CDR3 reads CSQEEQGLFGYEQYF. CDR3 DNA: TGCAGCCAAGAGGAACAGGGCCTATTCGGGTACGAGCAGTACTTC.

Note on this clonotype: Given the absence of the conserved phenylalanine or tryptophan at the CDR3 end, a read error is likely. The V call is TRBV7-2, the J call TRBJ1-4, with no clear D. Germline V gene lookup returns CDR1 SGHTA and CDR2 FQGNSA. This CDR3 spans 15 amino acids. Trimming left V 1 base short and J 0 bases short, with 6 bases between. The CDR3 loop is CASSLEPATNEKLFV. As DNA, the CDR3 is TGTGCCAGCAGCTTAGAACCTGCAACTAATGAAAAACTGTTTGTT.

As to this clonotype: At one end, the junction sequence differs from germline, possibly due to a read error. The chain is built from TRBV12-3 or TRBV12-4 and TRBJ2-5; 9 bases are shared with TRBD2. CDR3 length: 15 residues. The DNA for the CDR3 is TGTGCCAGCAGAGCTAGCGGGGTGGTTCGAGAGACCCAGTGCTTC. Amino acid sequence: CASRASGVVRETQCF.

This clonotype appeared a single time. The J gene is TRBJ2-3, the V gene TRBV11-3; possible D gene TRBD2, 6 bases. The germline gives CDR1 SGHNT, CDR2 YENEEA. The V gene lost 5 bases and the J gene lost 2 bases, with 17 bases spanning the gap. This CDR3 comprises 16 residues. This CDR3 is CASSPGTGGHTDTQYF. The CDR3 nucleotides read TGTGCCAGCAGCCCCGGGACTGGCGGGCACACAGATACGCAGTATTTT.

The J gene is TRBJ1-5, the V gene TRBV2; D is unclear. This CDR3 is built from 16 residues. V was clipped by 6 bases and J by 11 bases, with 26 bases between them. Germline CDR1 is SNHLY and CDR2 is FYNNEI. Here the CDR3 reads CASSSSGLSSGETQHF. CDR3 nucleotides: TGTGCCAGCAGCTCAAGTGGGCTTTCCAGTGGAGAGACCCAGCATTTT.

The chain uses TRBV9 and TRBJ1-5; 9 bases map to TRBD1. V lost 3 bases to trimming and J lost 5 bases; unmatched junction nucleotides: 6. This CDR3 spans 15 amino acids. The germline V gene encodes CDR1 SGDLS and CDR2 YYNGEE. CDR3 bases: TGTGCCAGCAGCGCGGGACAGGGTTCTTATCAGCCCCAGCATTTT. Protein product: CASSAGQGSYQPQHF.

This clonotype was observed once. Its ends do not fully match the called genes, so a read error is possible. The chain's CDR3 is CASSSQTQGEQYF. CDR3 DNA: TGTGCTAGCAGCTCGCAAACCCAGGGAGAGCAGTACTTC. This sequence joins TRBV7-7 and TRBJ2-7, with a weak D call TRBD1 (5 bases). Germline assignment: CDR1 SSHAT and CDR2 FNYEAQ (reference sequence). This CDR3 spans 13 amino acids.

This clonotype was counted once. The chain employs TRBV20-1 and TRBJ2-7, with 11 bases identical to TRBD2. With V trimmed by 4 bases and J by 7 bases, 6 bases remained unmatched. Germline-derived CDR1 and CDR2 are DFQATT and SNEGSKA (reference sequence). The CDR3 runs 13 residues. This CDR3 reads CSAIRRLAGEQYF. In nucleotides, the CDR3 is TGCAGTGCTATCCGGAGACTAGCGGGAGAGCAGTACTTC.

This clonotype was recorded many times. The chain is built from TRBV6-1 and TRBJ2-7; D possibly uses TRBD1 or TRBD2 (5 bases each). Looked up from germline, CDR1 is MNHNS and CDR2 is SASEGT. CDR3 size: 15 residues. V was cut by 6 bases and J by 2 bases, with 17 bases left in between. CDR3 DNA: TGTGCCAGCAGGACGGGGCCCAATGGGGCCTACGAGCAGTACTTC. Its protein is CASRTGPNGAYEQYF.

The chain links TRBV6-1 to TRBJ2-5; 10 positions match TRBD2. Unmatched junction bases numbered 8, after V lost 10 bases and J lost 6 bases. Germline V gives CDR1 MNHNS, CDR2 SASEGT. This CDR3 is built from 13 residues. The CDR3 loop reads CATLYSGRKTQYF. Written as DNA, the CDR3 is TGTGCCACCCTTTATAGCGGGAGGAAGACCCAGTACTTC.

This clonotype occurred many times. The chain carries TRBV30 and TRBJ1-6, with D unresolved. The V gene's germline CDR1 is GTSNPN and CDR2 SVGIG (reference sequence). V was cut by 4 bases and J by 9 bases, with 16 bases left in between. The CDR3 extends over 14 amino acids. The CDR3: CAWTIRADRSPLHF. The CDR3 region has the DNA TGTGCCTGGACCATAAGGGCGGACCGTTCACCCCTCCACTTT.

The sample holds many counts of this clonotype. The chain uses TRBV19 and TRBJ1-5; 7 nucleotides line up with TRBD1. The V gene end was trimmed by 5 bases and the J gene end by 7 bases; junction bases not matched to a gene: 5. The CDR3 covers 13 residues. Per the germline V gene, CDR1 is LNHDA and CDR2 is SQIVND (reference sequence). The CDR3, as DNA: TGTGCCAGTAGTGTACAGGGGTTACAGCCCCAGCATTTT. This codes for CASSVQGLQPQHF.

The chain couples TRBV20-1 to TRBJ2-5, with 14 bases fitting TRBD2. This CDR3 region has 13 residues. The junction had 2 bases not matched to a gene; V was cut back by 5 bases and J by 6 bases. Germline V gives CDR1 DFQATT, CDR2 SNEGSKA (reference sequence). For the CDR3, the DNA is TGCAGTGCTGGGACTAGCGGGAGTAAGACCCAGTACTTC. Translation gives CSAGTSGSKTQYF.

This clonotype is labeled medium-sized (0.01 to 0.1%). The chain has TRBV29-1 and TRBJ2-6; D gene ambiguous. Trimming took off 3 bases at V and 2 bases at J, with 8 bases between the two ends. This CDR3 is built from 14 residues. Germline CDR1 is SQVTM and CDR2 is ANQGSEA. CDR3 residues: CSVDISAGANVLTF. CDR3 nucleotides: TGCAGCGTTGATATCTCGGCTGGGGCCAACGTCCTGACTTTC.

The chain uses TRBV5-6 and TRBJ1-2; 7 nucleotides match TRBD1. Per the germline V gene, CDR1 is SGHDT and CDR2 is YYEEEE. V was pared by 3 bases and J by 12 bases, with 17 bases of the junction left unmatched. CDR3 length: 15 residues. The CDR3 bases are TGTGCCAGCAGCTACCCGGGACAGCTAGGATCTGGAAACACCTTC. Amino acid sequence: CASSYPGQLGSGNTF.

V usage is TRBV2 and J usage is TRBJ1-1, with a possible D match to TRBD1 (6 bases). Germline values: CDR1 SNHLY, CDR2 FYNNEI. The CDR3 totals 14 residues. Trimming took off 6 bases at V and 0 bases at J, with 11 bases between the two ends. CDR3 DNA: TGTGCCAGCAGGGCAGACAGGCTGAACACTGAAGCTTTCTTT. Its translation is CASRADRLNTEAFF.